These 6 T cell receptor beta chains share one sample of origin, sequenced in a study of T cells in Graves' hyperthyroidism and ophthalmopathy. The CDR3 regions of TCR beta were amplified from RNA transcripts. The primer set for the first-round RT-PCR of the TCR CDR3 was HTBI. One entry per CDR3 protein, called by TCRdb with MiXCR from the multiplex PCR reads. The sample consists of approximately 640,000 distinct CDR3 sequences, under 20% of them appearing once. Sequences were obtained from blood. Receptor source: a woman aged 25-40 years with Graves' hyperthyroidism.

This clonotype was found many times. The rearrangement uses TRBV24-1 and TRBJ1-5; D may be TRBD1 (5 bases). V dropped 4 bases and J dropped 5 bases, with 8 bases sitting between them. Germline V gene sequence: CDR1 KGHDR, CDR2 SFDVKD. CDR3 length equals 13 residues. Written as DNA, the CDR3 is TGTGCCACCAGTGAAAAGGGGCATCAGCCCCAGCATTTT. Protein product: CATSEKGHQPQHF.

This clonotype was seen only once. The V call is TRBV12-3 or TRBV12-4, the J call TRBJ2-1, with 13 bases fitting TRBD2. Losses at the gene ends were 5 bases for V and 6 bases for J; bases not matched to a gene: 13. The CDR3 extends over 18 amino acids. The CDR3 loop reads CASSDGGLAGPRANEQFF. DNA for the CDR3: TGTGCCAGCAGTGATGGGGGACTAGCGGGACCCCGGGCCAATGAGCAGTTCTTC.

The rearrangement links TRBV29-1 to TRBJ2-2; tentative D call: TRBD1 (5 bases). Per germline, CDR1 SQVTM and CDR2 ANQGSEA. CDR3 size: 14 residues. The V end was cut by 2 bases, the J end by 5 bases, with 12 bases between. The CDR3: CSVELGPGTGELFF. The CDR3 nucleotides are TGCAGCGTTGAATTGGGGCCCGGAACCGGGGAGCTGTTTTTT.

V usage is TRBV28 and J usage is TRBJ2-5; 11 bases are a match to TRBD1. CDR1 is MDHEN and CDR2 is SYDVKM in the germline V gene. V lost 5 bases and J lost 1; bases outside the gene matches: 3. The CDR3 contains 15 residues. The CDR3 DNA reads as TGTGCCAGCAGTACCGGGACAGGGGGCCAAGAGACCCAGTACTTC. It yields the protein CASSTGTGGQETQYF.

In regard to this clonotype: A much larger clone is a single base away; this may be a read error. The gene calls are TRBV9 and TRBJ1-1; TRBD1 might be the D (5 bases). CDR1 is SGDLS and CDR2 is YYNGEE in the germline V gene. This CDR3 region has 13 residues. Trimming removed 3 bases at V and 1 base at J, with 7 bases between. The CDR3 DNA follows: TGTGCCAGCAGCGGGGGGGGGAACACTGAAGCTTTCTTT. Protein product: CASSGGGNTEAFF. The entire variable domain, with the rest obtained from reference TRBV9 and TRBJ1-1, is as follows: DSGVTQTPKHLITATGQRVTLRCSPRSGDLSVYWYQQSLDQGLQFLIQYYNGEERAKGNILERFSAQQFPDLHSELNLSSLELGDSALYFCASSGGGNTEAFFGQGTRLTVV.

The chain uses TRBV30 and TRBJ2-6; TRBD2 is a possible D gene (5 bases). This CDR3 region has 16 residues. V lost 2 bases and J lost 3, with 14 bases in between. Germline V gives CDR1 GTSNPN, CDR2 SVGIG (reference sequence). In DNA form, the CDR3 reads TGTGCCTGGAGTCGGGGAATCCCGGGTGGGGCCAACGTCCTGACTTTC. It translates to CAWSRGIPGGANVLTF. Based on the CDR3 plus reference TRBV30 and TRBJ2-6, the full variable domain is SQTIHQWPATLVQPVGSPLSLECTVEGTSNPNLYWYRQAAGRGLQLLFYSVGIGQISSEVPQNLSASRPQDRQFILSSKKLLLSDSGFYLCAWSRGIPGGANVLTFGAGSRLTVL.